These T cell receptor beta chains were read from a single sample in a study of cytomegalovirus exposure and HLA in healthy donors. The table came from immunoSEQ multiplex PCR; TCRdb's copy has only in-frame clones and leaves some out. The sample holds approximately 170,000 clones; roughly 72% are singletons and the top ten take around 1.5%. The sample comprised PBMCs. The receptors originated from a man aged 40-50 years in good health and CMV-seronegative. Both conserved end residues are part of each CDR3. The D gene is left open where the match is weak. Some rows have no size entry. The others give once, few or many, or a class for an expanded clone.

CDR3aa: CASSLGGRGTNYGYTF
CDR3nt: TGTGCCAGCAGCTTAGGGGGGAGGGGCACTAACTATGGCTACACCTTC
abundance: NA
v_gene: TRBV7-2
j_gene: TRBJ1-2
d_gene: NA

CDR3aa: CASSIDGGYTGELFF
CDR3nt: TGTGCCAGTAGTATAGACGGGGGGTACACCGGGGAGCTGTTTTTT
abundance: NA
v_gene: TRBV19
j_gene: TRBJ2-2
d_gene: TRBD2

CDR3aa: CASIAGGLSYEQYF
CDR3nt: TGTGCCAGCATAGCGGGAGGTCTCTCCTACGAGCAGTACTTC
abundance: NA
v_gene: TRBV2
j_gene: TRBJ2-7
d_gene: TRBD2

CDR3aa: CAWRSRRQGREETQYF
CDR3nt: TGTGCCTGGAGAAGCCGGAGACAGGGAAGGGAGGAGACCCAGTACTTC
abundance: NA
v_gene: TRBV30
j_gene: TRBJ2-5
d_gene: TRBD1

CDR3aa: CASSLTGLDPSGANVLTF
CDR3nt: TGCGCCAGCAGCTTAACAGGTCTTGACCCTTCTGGGGCCAACGTCCTGACTTTC
abundance: NA
v_gene: TRBV5-1
j_gene: TRBJ2-6
d_gene: NA

CDR3aa: CASSPGLVRNQPQHF
CDR3nt: TGTGCCAGCAGCCCCGGACTGGTTCGCAATCAGCCCCAGCATTTT
abundance: NA
v_gene: TRBV6-5
j_gene: TRBJ1-5
d_gene: NA

CDR3aa: CASSSVFRTSGYEQYF
CDR3nt: TGTGCCAGCAGTTCGGTGTTTCGGACTAGCGGTTACGAGCAGTACTTC
abundance: NA
v_gene: TRBV27
j_gene: TRBJ2-7
d_gene: TRBD2

CDR3aa: CASTSGLAGTTGELFF
CDR3nt: TGTGCCAGCACTTCGGGACTAGCGGGTACAACCGGGGAGCTGTTTTTT
abundance: NA
v_gene: TRBV9
j_gene: TRBJ2-2
d_gene: TRBD2

CDR3aa: CASSQAGGGVYGYTF
CDR3nt: TGTGCCAGCAGCCAAGCGGGGGGAGGGGTCTATGGCTACACCTTC
abundance: NA
v_gene: TRBV4-2
j_gene: TRBJ1-2
d_gene: NA

CDR3aa: CASSPRQGGTYEQYF
CDR3nt: TGTGCCAGCAGTCCCCGACAGGGGGGGACCTACGAGCAGTACTTC
abundance: NA
v_gene: TRBV27
j_gene: TRBJ2-7
d_gene: TRBD1

CDR3aa: CASRTGTTYSGANVLTF
CDR3nt: TGTGCCAGCAGGACAGGAACGACCTACTCTGGGGCCAACGTCCTGACTTTC
abundance: once
v_gene: TRBV2
j_gene: TRBJ2-6
d_gene: NA

CDR3aa: CASSQKTSGNDEQFF
CDR3nt: TGTGCCAGCAGCCAAAAGACTAGCGGGAACGATGAGCAGTTCTTC
abundance: NA
v_gene: TRBV5-6
j_gene: TRBJ2-1
d_gene: TRBD2

CDR3aa: CASSLSGGYGYTF
CDR3nt: TGTGCCAGCAGTTTATCCGGGGGCTATGGCTACACCTTC
abundance: few
v_gene: TRBV27
j_gene: TRBJ1-2
d_gene: NA

CDR3aa: CASTITSGVFNEQFF
CDR3nt: TGTGCCAGCACGATCACTAGCGGGGTCTTCAATGAGCAGTTCTTC
abundance: NA
v_gene: TRBV28
j_gene: TRBJ2-1
d_gene: TRBD2

CDR3aa: CASSAQGSTGTEGYTF
CDR3nt: TGTGCCAGCAGCGCGCAGGGGTCGACAGGAACAGAGGGCTACACCTTC
abundance: NA
v_gene: TRBV9
j_gene: TRBJ1-2
d_gene: NA

CDR3aa: CASSLEAQETQYF
CDR3nt: TGTGCCAGCAGTCTGGAGGCGCAAGAGACCCAGTACTTC
abundance: NA
v_gene: TRBV7-9
j_gene: TRBJ2-5
d_gene: NA

CDR3aa: CAWSLGTGGTEAFF
CDR3nt: TGTGCCTGGAGCCTTGGGACAGGGGGCACTGAAGCTTTCTTT
abundance: NA
v_gene: TRBV30
j_gene: TRBJ1-1
d_gene: TRBD1

CDR3aa: CASTYSSGANGLTF
CDR3nt: TGTGCCAGCACCTATTCCTCTGGGGCCAACGGCCTGACTTTC
abundance: NA
v_gene: TRBV2
j_gene: TRBJ2-6
d_gene: NA

CDR3aa: CASSPPDRGSTGELFF
CDR3nt: TGTGCCAGTAGTCCGCCCGACAGGGGATCCACCGGGGAGCTGTTTTTT
abundance: NA
v_gene: TRBV19
j_gene: TRBJ2-2
d_gene: TRBD1

CDR3aa: CASSLDRGRNTEAFF
CDR3nt: TGCGCCAGCAGCTTGGATCGAGGGCGAAACACTGAAGCTTTCTTT
abundance: NA
v_gene: TRBV5-1
j_gene: TRBJ1-1
d_gene: NA

CDR3aa: CASSSLSIQNEKLFF
CDR3nt: TGTGCCAGCAGCTCCCTTTCGATACAGAATGAAAAACTGTTTTTT
abundance: NA
v_gene: TRBV5-6
j_gene: TRBJ1-4
d_gene: NA

CDR3aa: CASSEPQGSSSSSYNEQFF
CDR3nt: TGCGCCAGCAGCGAGCCACAGGGGTCGTCTTCTAGCTCCTACAATGAGCAGTTCTTC
abundance: NA
v_gene: TRBV5-1
j_gene: TRBJ2-1
d_gene: TRBD1

CDR3aa: CASIPASGLVKGNEQFF
CDR3nt: TGTGCCAGCATCCCGGCTAGCGGGCTGGTGAAGGGCAATGAGCAGTTCTTC
abundance: few
v_gene: TRBV27
j_gene: TRBJ2-1
d_gene: TRBD2

CDR3aa: CASSVSGTVINEQFF
CDR3nt: TGTGCCAGCAGCGTCTCGGGGACAGTCATAAATGAGCAGTTCTTC
abundance: NA
v_gene: TRBV7-3
j_gene: TRBJ2-1
d_gene: TRBD1

CDR3aa: CASNQGAGGVLTF
CDR3nt: TGTGCCAGCAACCAGGGGGCCGGCGGCGTCCTGACTTTC
abundance: few
v_gene: TRBV5-4
j_gene: TRBJ2-6
d_gene: TRBD1

CDR3aa: CASSSSPNSPLHF
CDR3nt: TGTGCCAGCAGTTCTAGCCCGAATTCACCCCTCCACTTT
abundance: few
v_gene: TRBV27
j_gene: TRBJ1-6
d_gene: NA

CDR3aa: CASSLSESGGSGYTF
CDR3nt: TGCGCCAGCAGCTTATCGGAGAGTGGGGGCTCTGGCTACACCTTC
abundance: NA
v_gene: TRBV5-1
j_gene: TRBJ1-2
d_gene: NA

CDR3aa: CASSLWGGANTGELFF
CDR3nt: TGCGCCAGCAGCCTTTGGGGCGGGGCGAACACCGGGGAGCTGTTTTTT
abundance: few
v_gene: TRBV5-1
j_gene: TRBJ2-2
d_gene: NA

CDR3aa: CASSQVISGADTEAFF
CDR3nt: TGTGCCAGCAGCCAAGTGATTTCAGGGGCGGACACTGAAGCTTTCTTT
abundance: NA
v_gene: TRBV4-2
j_gene: TRBJ1-1
d_gene: NA

CDR3aa: CASTTRLAQTDTQYF
CDR3nt: TGTGCCAGCACGACCCGGCTAGCGCAGACAGATACGCAGTATTTT
abundance: NA
v_gene: TRBV6-5
j_gene: TRBJ2-3
d_gene: NA

CDR3aa: CASSPPRENTEAFF
CDR3nt: TGTGCCAGCAGCCCCCCCCGGGAGAACACTGAAGCTTTCTTT
abundance: NA
v_gene: TRBV7-6
j_gene: TRBJ1-1
d_gene: NA

CDR3aa: CASSLQGAHGYTF
CDR3nt: TGCGCCAGCAGCTTACAGGGGGCGCATGGCTACACCTTC
abundance: NA
v_gene: TRBV5-1
j_gene: TRBJ1-2
d_gene: TRBD1

CDR3aa: CASSLWSGSYEQYF
CDR3nt: TGTGCCAGCAGTTTGTGGAGCGGGTCCTACGAGCAGTACTTC
abundance: NA
v_gene: TRBV28
j_gene: TRBJ2-7
d_gene: NA

CDR3aa: CASSYSTASVSYEQYF
CDR3nt: TGTGCCAGCAGTTACTCGACGGCTAGCGTTTCCTACGAGCAGTACTTC
abundance: few
v_gene: TRBV6-5
j_gene: TRBJ2-7
d_gene: NA

CDR3aa: CASSAGGLLNTGELFF
CDR3nt: TGTGCCAGCAGCGCCGGGGGACTACTGAACACCGGGGAGCTGTTTTTT
abundance: NA
v_gene: TRBV9
j_gene: TRBJ2-2
d_gene: TRBD2

CDR3aa: CASSYVHLAGGLFF
CDR3nt: TGTGCCAGCAGTTACGTCCACCTAGCGGGAGGACTGTTCTTC
abundance: NA
v_gene: TRBV6-5
j_gene: TRBJ2-1
d_gene: TRBD2

CDR3aa: CASSRDRGRGNIQYF
CDR3nt: TGTGCCAGCAGCCGGGACAGGGGGCGCGGAAACATTCAGTACTTC
abundance: NA
v_gene: TRBV5-4
j_gene: TRBJ2-4
d_gene: TRBD1

CDR3aa: CASSLTGTGGGYTF
CDR3nt: TGTGCCAGCAGCCTCACCGGGACAGGGGGTGGCTACACCTTC
abundance: NA
v_gene: TRBV14
j_gene: TRBJ1-2
d_gene: TRBD1

CDR3aa: CASSRGTGELFF
CDR3nt: TGTGCCAGCAGCCGAGGGACCGGGGAGCTGTTTTTT
abundance: once
v_gene: TRBV7-9
j_gene: TRBJ2-2
d_gene: NA

CDR3aa: CAWSKGLRTGAYNEQFF
CDR3nt: TGTGCCTGGAGTAAGGGGTTGAGGACAGGGGCCTACAATGAGCAGTTCTTC
abundance: few
v_gene: TRBV30
j_gene: TRBJ2-1
d_gene: TRBD1

CDR3aa: CASSLGQTNEKLFF
CDR3nt: TGCGCCAGCAGCTTGGGACAGACAAATGAAAAACTGTTTTTT
abundance: NA
v_gene: TRBV5-1
j_gene: TRBJ1-4
d_gene: NA

CDR3aa: CASSLNEGSKNSQYF
CDR3nt: TGTGCCAGCAGCTTAAACGAGGGATCCAAAAACAGTCAGTACTTC
abundance: NA
v_gene: TRBV11-1
j_gene: TRBJ2-4
d_gene: NA

CDR3aa: CAWSVETPGTEAFF
CDR3nt: TGTGCCTGGAGTGTCGAGACTCCTGGCACTGAAGCTTTCTTT
abundance: NA
v_gene: TRBV30
j_gene: TRBJ1-1
d_gene: NA

CDR3aa: CASSIGGDTEAFF
CDR3nt: TGTGCCAGCAGTATCGGGGGGGACACTGAAGCTTTCTTT
abundance: NA
v_gene: TRBV5-6
j_gene: TRBJ1-1
d_gene: NA

CDR3aa: CSVDNGRGTEAFF
CDR3nt: TGCAGCGTTGACAACGGTAGGGGCACTGAAGCTTTCTTT
abundance: NA
v_gene: TRBV29-1
j_gene: TRBJ1-1
d_gene: NA

CDR3aa: CAWSFGQDGTQYF
CDR3nt: TGTGCCTGGAGTTTCGGACAGGACGGGACCCAGTACTTC
abundance: NA
v_gene: TRBV30
j_gene: TRBJ2-5
d_gene: TRBD1

CDR3aa: CASSPRTSGTYNEQFF
CDR3nt: TGTGCCAGCAGCCCCCGGACTAGCGGGACCTACAATGAGCAGTTCTTC
abundance: NA
v_gene: TRBV7-9
j_gene: TRBJ2-1
d_gene: TRBD2

CDR3aa: CASSPVVLYNEQFF
CDR3nt: TGTGCCAGCAGTCCAGTTGTCCTTTACAATGAGCAGTTCTTC
abundance: few
v_gene: TRBV28
j_gene: TRBJ2-1
d_gene: NA

CDR3aa: CASSIGTGGGEQYF
CDR3nt: TGTGCCAGTAGTATTGGGACAGGGGGCGGCGAGCAGTACTTC
abundance: NA
v_gene: TRBV19
j_gene: TRBJ2-7
d_gene: TRBD1

CDR3aa: CASSGHRGFSTDTQYF
CDR3nt: TGTGCCAGCAGTGGGCACAGGGGCTTTAGCACAGATACGCAGTATTTT
abundance: NA
v_gene: TRBV6-1
j_gene: TRBJ2-3
d_gene: TRBD1

CDR3aa: CAWKDRGNYGYTF
CDR3nt: TGTGCCTGGAAGGACAGGGGCAACTATGGCTACACCTTC
abundance: once
v_gene: TRBV30
j_gene: TRBJ1-2
d_gene: TRBD1

CDR3aa: CASSDQGRGPYNEQFF
CDR3nt: TGTGCCAGCAGTGACCAAGGGAGGGGCCCCTACAATGAGCAGTTCTTC
abundance: NA
v_gene: TRBV6-4
j_gene: TRBJ2-1
d_gene: TRBD2

CDR3aa: CASSSPLAGGRNEQFF
CDR3nt: TGTGCCAGCAGCTCCCCACTAGCGGGAGGGCGCAATGAGCAGTTCTTC
abundance: NA
v_gene: TRBV28
j_gene: TRBJ2-1
d_gene: TRBD2

CDR3aa: CASSVVSGTTGELFF
CDR3nt: TGTGCCAGCAGCGTAGTCAGCGGAACCACCGGGGAGCTGTTTTTT
abundance: NA
v_gene: TRBV9
j_gene: TRBJ2-2
d_gene: NA

CDR3aa: CASSASVYYEQYF
CDR3nt: TGTGCCAGCAGTGCAAGCGTTTACTACGAGCAGTACTTC
abundance: few
v_gene: TRBV27
j_gene: TRBJ2-7
d_gene: NA

CDR3aa: CASRGTSGNTGELFF
CDR3nt: TGTGCCAGCAGGGGGACTAGCGGGAACACCGGGGAGCTGTTTTTT
abundance: once
v_gene: TRBV9
j_gene: TRBJ2-2
d_gene: TRBD2

CDR3aa: CATSSSHRSRYAGNTIYF
CDR3nt: TGTGCCACCAGCAGCAGCCACAGATCACGGTACGCTGGAAACACCATATATTTT
abundance: NA
v_gene: TRBV15
j_gene: TRBJ1-3
d_gene: NA

CDR3aa: CASKEQTSHTDTQYF
CDR3nt: TGTGCCAGCAAGGAGCAGACTTCTCACACAGATACGCAGTATTTT
abundance: once
v_gene: TRBV27
j_gene: TRBJ2-3
d_gene: NA

CDR3aa: CASSALTSGRIYNEQFF
CDR3nt: TGTGCCAGCAGCGCTCTTACTAGCGGGAGGATCTATAATGAGCAGTTCTTC
abundance: NA
v_gene: TRBV7-8
j_gene: TRBJ2-1
d_gene: TRBD2

CDR3aa: CASRIREYSNQPQHF
CDR3nt: TGTGCCAGCAGAATCCGGGAGTATAGCAATCAGCCCCAGCATTTT
abundance: NA
v_gene: TRBV6-5
j_gene: TRBJ1-5
d_gene: NA